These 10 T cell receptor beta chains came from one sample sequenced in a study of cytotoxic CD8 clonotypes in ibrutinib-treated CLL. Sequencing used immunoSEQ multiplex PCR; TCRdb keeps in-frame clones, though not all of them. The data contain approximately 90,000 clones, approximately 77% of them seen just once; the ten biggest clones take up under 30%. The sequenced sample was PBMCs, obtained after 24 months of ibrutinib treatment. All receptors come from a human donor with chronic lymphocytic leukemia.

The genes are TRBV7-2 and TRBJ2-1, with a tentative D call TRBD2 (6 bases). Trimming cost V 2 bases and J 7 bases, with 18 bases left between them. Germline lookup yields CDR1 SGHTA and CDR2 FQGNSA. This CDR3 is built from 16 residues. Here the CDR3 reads CASSLSTSPGGNEQFF. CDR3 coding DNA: TGTGCCAGCAGCTTATCAACTAGCCCTGGGGGGAATGAGCAGTTCTTC.

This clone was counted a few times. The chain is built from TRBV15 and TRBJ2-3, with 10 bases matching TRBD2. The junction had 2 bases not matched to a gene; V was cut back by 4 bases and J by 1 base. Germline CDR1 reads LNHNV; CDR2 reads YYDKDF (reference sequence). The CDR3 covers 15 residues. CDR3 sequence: CATSTGLAGTDTQYF. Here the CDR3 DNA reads TGTGCCACCAGCACCGGACTAGCGGGCACAGATACGCAGTATTTT.

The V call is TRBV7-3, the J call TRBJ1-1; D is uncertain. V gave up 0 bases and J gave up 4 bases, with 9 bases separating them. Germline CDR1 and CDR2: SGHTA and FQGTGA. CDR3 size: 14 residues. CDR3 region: CASSLTGSITEAFF. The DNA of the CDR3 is TGTGCCAGCAGCTTAACAGGGAGTATCACTGAAGCTTTCTTT.

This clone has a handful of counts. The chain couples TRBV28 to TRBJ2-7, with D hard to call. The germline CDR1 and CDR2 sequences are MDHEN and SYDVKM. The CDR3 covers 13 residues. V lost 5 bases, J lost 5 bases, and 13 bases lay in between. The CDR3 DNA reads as TGTGCCAGCAGTCGGACCGTACGGCACGAGCAGTACTTC. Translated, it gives CASSRTVRHEQYF.

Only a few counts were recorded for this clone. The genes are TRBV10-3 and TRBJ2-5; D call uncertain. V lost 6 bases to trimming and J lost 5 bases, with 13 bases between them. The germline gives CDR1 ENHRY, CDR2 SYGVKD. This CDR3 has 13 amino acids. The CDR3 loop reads CAISDVVGETQYF. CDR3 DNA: TGTGCCATCAGCGATGTTGTCGGGGAGACCCAGTACTTC.

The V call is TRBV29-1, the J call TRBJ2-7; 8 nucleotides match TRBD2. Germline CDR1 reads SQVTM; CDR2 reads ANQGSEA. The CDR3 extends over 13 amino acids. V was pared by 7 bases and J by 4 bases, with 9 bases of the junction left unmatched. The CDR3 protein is CSASPGGGYEQYF. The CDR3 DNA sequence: TGCAGCGCCAGCCCCGGGGGGGGTTACGAGCAGTACTTC.

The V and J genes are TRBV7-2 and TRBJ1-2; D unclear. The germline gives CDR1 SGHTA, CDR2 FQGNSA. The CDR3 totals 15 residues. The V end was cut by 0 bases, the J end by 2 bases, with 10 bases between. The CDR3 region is CASSLANSGNYGYTF. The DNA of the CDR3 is TGTGCCAGCAGCTTAGCGAATTCGGGAAACTATGGCTACACCTTC.

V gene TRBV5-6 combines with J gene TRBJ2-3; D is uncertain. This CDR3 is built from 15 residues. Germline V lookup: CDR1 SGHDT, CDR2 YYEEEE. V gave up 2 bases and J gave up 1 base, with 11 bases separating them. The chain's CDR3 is CASSFRFERTDTQYF. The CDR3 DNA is TGTGCCAGCAGCTTCCGGTTCGAGCGCACAGATACGCAGTATTTT.

CDR3 amino acids: CASSLAAGTGELFF. In DNA form, the CDR3 reads TGTGCCAGCAGTCTAGCGGCAGGCACCGGGGAGCTGTTTTTT. The chain is built from TRBV28 and TRBJ2-2, with 7 bases matching TRBD2. CDR3 length: 14 residues. Germline V gene sequence: CDR1 MDHEN, CDR2 SYDVKM. J gave up 4 bases and V 5 bases, and 4 bases lay outside the gene matches.

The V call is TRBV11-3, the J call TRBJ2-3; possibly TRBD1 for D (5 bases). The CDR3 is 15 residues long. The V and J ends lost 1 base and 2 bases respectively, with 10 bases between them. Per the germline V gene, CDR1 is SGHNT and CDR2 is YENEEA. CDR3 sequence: CASSLGPGHTDTQYF. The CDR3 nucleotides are TGTGCCAGCAGCTTAGGCCCAGGGCACACAGATACGCAGTATTTT.